This T cell receptor (beta chain) was identified during a study of blood T cell repertoires in COVID-19 (dated by TCRdb to between 2020 and 2021). Looking at the study overall: Collaborator samples came from the United States, Italy and Spain and covered acute and convalescent phases of COVID-19. The material from the prospective study consisted of cDNA or gDNA derived from T cells, B-cell-depleted T cells, or PBMCs. The repertoires were released in a freely available public database intended as a resource for research on the immune response to SARS-CoV-2. Where HLA class I and class II types were available, the types were taken from metadata supplied by the sample provider, not from assay-based typing. A de-identified subject ID, COVID-19 status, age in years and sex were almost always included in the sample metadata. Samples were obtained from the ongoing ImmuneRACE study (first 160 participants) and from 1,000 to 1,500 subjects provided by 6 global collaborators. Deeply sampled blood TCRbeta repertoires from subjects exposed to, actively infected with, or recovered from COVID-19 were included in the dataset.

At one collaborating source in Seattle, patients were enrolled during active infection and were followed longitudinally through the course of disease. Collaborating institutions collected whole blood in K2EDTA tubes following their own protocols. For TCRbeta analysis, collaborator samples were shipped as frozen whole blood, as isolated PBMCs, or as DNA extracted from either sample type. TCRbeta CDR3 regions were amplified from genomic DNA using the immunoSEQ Assay, a bias-controlled multiplex PCR. Per the original workflow: Nucleated cell counts per sample were estimated from amplification of reference gene primers within the assay. To quantify the absolute abundance of each unique TCRbeta CDR3 rearrangement, sequence reads were collapsed and filtered. For each sample, productive Simpson clonality was calculated as the square root of Simpson's diversity index over productive rearrangements. Sourced from immuneACCESS, this table was stored by TCRdb with only in-frame sequences that have V and J called. A share of the clones is absent; for the studies checked, an unresolved V gene accounts for under half, and the remainder has no known explanation. That table furnishes V, J and clone size, whereas the DNA furnished D and trimming. The sample profile shows some 150,000 clones; 75% to 90% of them were found once. The ten biggest clones cover 8% of the sample.

This clone was picked up a small number of times. Its antigen is currently not known. No much larger clone exists at a distance of one base, and base qualities are not known. Broader findings and caveats from the paper: Clinical and demographic metadata were provided uncurated, with the amount varying by source and participant.

The CDR3, cysteine through phenylalanine, is 15 amino acids long. Solely the CDR3 DNA is kept, with 45 bases framed from the first base. CDR1 SGHTA and CDR2 FQGTGA were looked up in the germline V gene. For this chain, trimming is 5 bases at the V end and 4 bases at the J end, and the number of junction bases without a gene match is 7. Material for sequencing was peripheral blood. The TCR comes from a woman in her sixties or seventies with COVID-19, enrolled during active disease. Recombination linked TRBV7-3 to TRBJ2-2, with 7 bases matching TRBD2. The CDR3 reads CASSPGLVGTGELFF. The DNA sequence is as follows: TGTGCCAGCAGCCCCGGACTAGTTGGCACCGGGGAGCTGTTTTTT.